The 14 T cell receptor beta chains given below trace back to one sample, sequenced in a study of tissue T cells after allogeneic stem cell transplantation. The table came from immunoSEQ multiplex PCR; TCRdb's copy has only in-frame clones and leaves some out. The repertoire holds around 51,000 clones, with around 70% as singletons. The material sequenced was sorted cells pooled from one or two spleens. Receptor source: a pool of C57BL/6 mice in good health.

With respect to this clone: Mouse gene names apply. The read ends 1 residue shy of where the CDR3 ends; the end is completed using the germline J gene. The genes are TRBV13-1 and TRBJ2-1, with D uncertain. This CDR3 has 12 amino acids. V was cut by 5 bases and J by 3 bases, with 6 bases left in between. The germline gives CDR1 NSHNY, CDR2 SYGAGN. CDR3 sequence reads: CASRNSYAEQFF. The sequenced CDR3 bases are TGTGCCAGCAGAAACAGCTATGCTGAGCAGTTC.

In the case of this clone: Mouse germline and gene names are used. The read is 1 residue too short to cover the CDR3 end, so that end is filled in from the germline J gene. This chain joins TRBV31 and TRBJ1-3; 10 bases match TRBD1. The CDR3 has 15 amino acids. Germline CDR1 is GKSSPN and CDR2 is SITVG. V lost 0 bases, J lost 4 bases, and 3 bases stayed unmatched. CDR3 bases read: TGTGCCTGGAGTCTCGACAGGGGGCTAGGAAATACGCTCTAT. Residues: CAWSLDRGLGNTLY. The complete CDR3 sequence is CAWSLDRGLGNTLYF. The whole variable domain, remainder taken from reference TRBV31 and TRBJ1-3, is AQTIHQWPVAEIKAVGSPLSLGCTIKGKSSPNLYWYWQATGGTLQQLFYSITVGQVESVVQLNLSASRPKDDQFILSTEKLLLSHSGFYLCAWSLDRGLGNTLYFGEGSRLIVV.

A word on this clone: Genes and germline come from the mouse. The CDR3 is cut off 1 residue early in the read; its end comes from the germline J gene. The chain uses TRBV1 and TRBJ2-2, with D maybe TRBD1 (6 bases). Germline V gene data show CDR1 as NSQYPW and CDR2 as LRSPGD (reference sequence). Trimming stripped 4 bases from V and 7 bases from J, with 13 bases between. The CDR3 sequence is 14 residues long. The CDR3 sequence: CTCSGARGGGQLYF. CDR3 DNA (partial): TGCACCTGCAGTGGGGCCAGGGGAGGCGGGCAGCTCTAC.

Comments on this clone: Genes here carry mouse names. CDR3 DNA (partial): TGTGCCAGCGGTGATCTGGACTGGGGGAACTATGCTGAGCAGTTC. Translating it yields CASGDLDWGNYAEQF. In full, the CDR3 is CASGDLDWGNYAEQFF. The chain has TRBV13-2 and TRBJ2-1; 10 positions agree with TRBD2. Read sequence stops 1 residue before the CDR3 end, and the germline J gene provides the missing end. Losses at the gene ends were 1 base for V and 1 base for J; bases not matched to a gene: 2. CDR1 NNHNN and CDR2 SYGAGS come from the germline V gene (reference sequence). This CDR3 region has 16 residues.

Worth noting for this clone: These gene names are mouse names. CDR3 protein: CASSKTHNSPLYF. The CDR3 bases that were read are TGTGCCAGCAGTAAGACACATAATTCGCCCCTCTAC. This chain links TRBV19 with TRBJ1-6; the D is unclear. The missing CDR3 end, 1 residue past where the read stops, is filled in from the germline J gene. TRBJ1-6 is filed as an ORF, its function uncertain. The CDR3 totals 13 residues. The germline gives CDR1 FNHDT, CDR2 SITEND (reference sequence). V lost 3 bases, J lost 5 bases, and 6 bases lay in between.

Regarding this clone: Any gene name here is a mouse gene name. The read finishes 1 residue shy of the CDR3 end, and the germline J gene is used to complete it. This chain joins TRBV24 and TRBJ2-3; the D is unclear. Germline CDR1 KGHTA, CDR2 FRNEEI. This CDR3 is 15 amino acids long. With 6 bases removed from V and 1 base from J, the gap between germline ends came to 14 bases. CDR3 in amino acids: CASSPAGSGAETLYF. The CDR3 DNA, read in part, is TGTGCCAGCAGCCCCGCGGGCTCTGGTGCAGAAACGCTGTAT.

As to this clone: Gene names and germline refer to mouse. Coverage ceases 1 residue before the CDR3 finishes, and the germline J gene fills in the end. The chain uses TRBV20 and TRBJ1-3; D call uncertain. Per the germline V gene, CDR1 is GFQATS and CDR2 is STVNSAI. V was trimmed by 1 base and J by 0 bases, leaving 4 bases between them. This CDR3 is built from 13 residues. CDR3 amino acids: CGARANSGNTLYF. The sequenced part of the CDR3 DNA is TGTGGTGCTAGGGCCAATTCTGGAAATACGCTCTAT.

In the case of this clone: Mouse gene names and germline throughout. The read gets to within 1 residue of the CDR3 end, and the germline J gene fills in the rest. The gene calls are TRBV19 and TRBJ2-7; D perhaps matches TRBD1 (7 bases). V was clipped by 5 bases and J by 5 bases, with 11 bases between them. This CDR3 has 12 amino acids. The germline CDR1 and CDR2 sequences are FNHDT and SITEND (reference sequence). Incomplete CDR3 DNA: TGTGCCAGCAGCCGCAGGGGGGATGAACAGTAC. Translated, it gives CASSRRGDEQY. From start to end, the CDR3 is CASSRRGDEQYF. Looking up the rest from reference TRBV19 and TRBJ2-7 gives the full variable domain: GGIITQTPKFLIGQEGQKLTLKCQQNFNHDTMYWYRQDSGKGLRLIYYSITENDLQKGDLSEGYDASREKKSSFSLTVTSAQKNEMAVFLCASSRRGDEQYFGPGTRLTVL.

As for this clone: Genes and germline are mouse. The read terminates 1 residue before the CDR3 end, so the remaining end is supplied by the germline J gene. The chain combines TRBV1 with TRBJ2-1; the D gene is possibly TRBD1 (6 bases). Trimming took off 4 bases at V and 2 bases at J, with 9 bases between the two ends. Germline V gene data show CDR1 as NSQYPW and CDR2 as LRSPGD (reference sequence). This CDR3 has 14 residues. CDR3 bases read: TGCACCTGCAGTGGGACAGACTACTATGCTGAGCAGTTC. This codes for CTCSGTDYYAEQF. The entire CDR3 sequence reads CTCSGTDYYAEQFF.

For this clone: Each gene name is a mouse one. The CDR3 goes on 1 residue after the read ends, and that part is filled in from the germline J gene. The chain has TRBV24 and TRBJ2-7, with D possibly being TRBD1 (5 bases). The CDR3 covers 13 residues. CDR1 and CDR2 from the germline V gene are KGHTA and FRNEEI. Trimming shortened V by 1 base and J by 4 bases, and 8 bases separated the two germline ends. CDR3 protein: CASSLSDRYEQYF. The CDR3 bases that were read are TGTGCCAGCAGTCTGTCCGACAGATATGAACAGTAC.

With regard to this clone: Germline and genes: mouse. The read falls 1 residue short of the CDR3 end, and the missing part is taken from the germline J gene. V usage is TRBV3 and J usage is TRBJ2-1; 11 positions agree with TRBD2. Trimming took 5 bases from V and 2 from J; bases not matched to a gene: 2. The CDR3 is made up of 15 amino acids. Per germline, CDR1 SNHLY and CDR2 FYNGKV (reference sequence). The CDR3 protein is CASSPDWGDYAEQFF. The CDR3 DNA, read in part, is TGTGCCAGCAGCCCGGACTGGGGGGACTATGCTGAGCAGTTC.

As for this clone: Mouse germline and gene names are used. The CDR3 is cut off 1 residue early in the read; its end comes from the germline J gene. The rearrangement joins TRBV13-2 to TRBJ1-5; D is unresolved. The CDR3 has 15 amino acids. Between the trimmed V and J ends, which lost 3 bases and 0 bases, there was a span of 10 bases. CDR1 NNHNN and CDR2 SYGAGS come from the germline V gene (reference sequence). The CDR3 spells CASGGPGDNNQAPLF. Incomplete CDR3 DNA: TGTGCCAGCGGTGGCCCGGGAGATAACAACCAGGCTCCGCTT.

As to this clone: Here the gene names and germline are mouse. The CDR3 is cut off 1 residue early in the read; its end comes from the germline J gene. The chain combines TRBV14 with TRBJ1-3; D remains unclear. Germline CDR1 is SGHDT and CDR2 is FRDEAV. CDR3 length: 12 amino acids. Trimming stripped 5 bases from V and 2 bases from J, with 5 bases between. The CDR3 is CASRYTGNTLYF. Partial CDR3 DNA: TGTGCCAGCAGGTACACTGGAAATACGCTCTAT.

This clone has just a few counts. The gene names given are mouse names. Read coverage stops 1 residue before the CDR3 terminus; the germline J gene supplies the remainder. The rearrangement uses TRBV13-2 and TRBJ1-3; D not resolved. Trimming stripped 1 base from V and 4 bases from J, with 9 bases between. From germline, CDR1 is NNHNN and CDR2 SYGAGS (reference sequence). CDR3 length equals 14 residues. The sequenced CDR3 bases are TGTGCCAGCGGTGATACGGGAGGGGGAAATACGCTCTAT. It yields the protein CASGDTGGGNTLY. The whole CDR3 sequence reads CASGDTGGGNTLYF.